Below, 6 T cell receptor beta chains from the same sample are listed, as sequenced in a study of cytomegalovirus exposure and HLA in healthy donors. PCR amplification relied on 60 Vbeta primers (plus 13 Jbeta primers). This table comes from immunoSEQ multiplex PCR, and its TCRdb copy is limited to in-frame clones, with some not included. The sample contains 170,000 or so clones, about four fifths of which appear only once. Sequenced input: PBMCs. These receptors originate from a girl aged 10 to 17 in good health and CMV-seropositive.

This clone was seen just once. The chain joins TRBV29-1 to TRBJ1-1; 10 bases are a match to TRBD1. Germline lookup yields CDR1 SQVTM and CDR2 ANQGSEA. The CDR3 covers 12 residues. V shed 5 bases, J shed 11 bases, and the junction held 8 bases outside the gene matches. CDR3 residues: CSVRETGGSAFF. CDR3 bases: TGCAGCGTTAGAGAGACAGGGGGCAGCGCTTTCTTT.

The chain carries TRBV4-2 and TRBJ1-2; D gene ambiguous. The CDR3 has 14 amino acids. The germline V and J ends were trimmed by 1 base and 0 bases, with 6 bases remaining between them. In germline, CDR1 is LGHNA, CDR2 YNFKEQ. The CDR3 protein is CASSQARANYGYTF. The CDR3 DNA sequence: TGTGCCAGCAGCCAAGCTCGGGCTAACTATGGCTACACCTTC.

The chain joins TRBV7-9 to TRBJ1-1; maybe TRBD1 (5 bases). CDR1 and CDR2 from the germline V gene are SEHNR and FQNEAQ (reference sequence). The V end was cut by 5 bases, the J end by 4 bases, with 11 bases between. The CDR3 covers 13 residues. DNA of the CDR3: TGTGCCAGCAGCCTACGGGGGTTCACTGAAGCTTTCTTT. Translating it yields CASSLRGFTEAFF.

This clone was detected only once. This chain uses TRBV29-1 with TRBJ1-1; no clear D gene. The CDR3 is 14 residues long. The V end was cut by 4 bases, the J end by 3 bases, with 15 bases between. CDR1 and CDR2 (germline): SQVTM, ANQGSEA. CDR3 DNA: TGCAGCGTTGGGGCTGGGAGGGCGGACACTGAAGCTTTCTTT. Its protein is CSVGAGRADTEAFF.

This clone occurred once. The chain carries TRBV9 and TRBJ1-2; D is uncertain. The germline V gene has CDR1 SGDLS and CDR2 YYNGEE. The CDR3 has 13 amino acids. Deletions cut 0 bases from V and 4 bases from J, with 7 bases between. The CDR3 coding sequence is TGTGCCAGCAGCGTAGGGAGGGCCTATGGCTACACCTTC. This encodes CASSVGRAYGYTF.

The V call is TRBV5-1, the J call TRBJ2-3; possibly TRBD1 for D (5 bases). The CDR3 is 12 amino acids. The germline V gene encodes CDR1 SGHRS and CDR2 YFSETQ. The V end lost 4 bases, the J end lost 6 bases, and 9 bases lay between the germline ends. The CDR3 is CASSRHRDTQYF. The CDR3 coding sequence is TGCGCCAGCAGCCGGCACAGGGATACGCAGTATTTT. Based on the CDR3 plus reference TRBV5-1 and TRBJ2-3, the full variable domain is KAGVTQTPRYLIKTRGQQVTLSCSPISGHRSVSWYQQTPGQGLQFLFEYFSETQRNKGNFPGRFSGRQFSNSRSEMNVSTLELGDSALYLCASSRHRDTQYFGPGTRLTVL.